This T cell receptor (beta chain) was identified during a study of identical twins. Whole-study results and caveats: Beta out-of-frame sequences displayed a weaker excess of sharing between twins. Reduced insertions were recorded for abundant cord blood beta clonotypes, with no such pattern in memory repertoires.

A universal primer site arose from template switching, and cDNA bore unique molecular identifiers. One entry per CDR3 protein results from TCRdb running MiXCR on the 5' RACE reads. There are 1,800,000 or so distinct CDR3 sequences in the sample; less than 40% occur only once, and roughly 0.3% lies in the top ten. Trimming stripped 4 bases from V and 3 bases from J, with 12 bases between. The CDR3 runs to 15 residues. This clonotype was seen a handful of times. Its antigen remains unidentified. The sequenced sample was cord blood. This sequence was found in a newborn girl in good health. The chain joins TRBV12-3 or TRBV12-4 to TRBJ1-4, with a weak D call TRBD1 (5 bases). CDR3 region: CASSSGVGANEKLFF. In DNA form, the CDR3 reads TGTGCCAGCAGTTCGGGGGTCGGGGCTAATGAAAAACTGTTTTTT.